Each of the 6 T cell receptor beta chains below was sequenced from the same sample in a study of T cell changes during pregnancy in multiple sclerosis (dated by TCRdb to the late 2010s). The library was prepared using the immunoSEQ multiplex PCR assay. Entries here come from immuneACCESS through TCRdb and include only in-frame sequences with V and J called. Some clones fail to appear in such tables; in the studies checked, an unresolved V gene covers under half of the shortfall, and the cause of the remainder is unknown. Across this sample there are around 46,000 clones, with roughly nine tenths seen only once. The biggest ten clones account for 7% to 10% of the sample. The material was CD8+ T cells from peripheral blood mononuclear cells, obtained in the second trimester of pregnancy. The source is a female donor with multiple sclerosis, enrolled in a pregnancy study.

The chain recombines TRBV4-2 with TRBJ2-2; 8 nucleotides agree with TRBD1. CDR1 is LGHNA, CDR2 YNFKEQ, per germline. Losses at the gene ends were 6 bases for V and 5 bases for J; bases not matched to a gene: 5. The CDR3 length is 14 residues. The CDR3 nucleotides are TGTGCCAGCAGTGGACAGGGAGAGACCGGGGAGCTGTTTTTT. Translated, it gives CASSGQGETGELFF.

This chain's CDR3 is CATREGSQPQHF. The CDR3 DNA reads as TGTGCCACGAGAGAGGGCAGTCAGCCCCAGCATTTT. V gene TRBV15 combines with J gene TRBJ1-5; D ambiguous. CDR3 length equals 12 residues. V lost 9 bases, J lost 6 bases, and 12 bases lay in between. Per the germline V gene, CDR1 is LNHNV and CDR2 is YYDKDF (reference sequence).

This chain links TRBV7-9 with TRBJ2-5; 8 nucleotides match TRBD2. This CDR3 has 15 amino acids. Losses at the gene ends were 1 base for V and 5 bases for J; bases not matched to a gene: 6. In germline, CDR1 is SEHNR, CDR2 FQNEAQ (reference sequence). CDR3: CASSLVGGAFETQYF. The CDR3 DNA reads as TGTGCCAGCAGCTTAGTCGGGGGGGCTTTCGAGACCCAGTACTTC.

This chain links TRBV7-9 with TRBJ2-1; D is ambiguous. The V end was cut by 1 base, the J end by 9 bases, with 7 bases between. This CDR3 is built from 12 residues. Per the germline V gene, CDR1 is SEHNR and CDR2 is FQNEAQ (reference sequence). CDR3 loop: CASSLGTVEQFF. CDR3 nucleotides: TGTGCCAGCAGCTTAGGCACGGTTGAGCAGTTCTTC.

Here the CDR3 reads CATSRDRGGFYNEQFF. CDR3 in DNA: TGTGCCACCAGCAGGGACCGGGGGGGCTTCTACAATGAGCAGTTCTTC. V and J are TRBV15 and TRBJ2-1; 8 bases fit TRBD2. V shed 3 bases, J shed 3 bases, and the junction held 7 bases outside the gene matches. CDR1 is LNHNV and CDR2 is YYDKDF in the germline V gene (reference sequence). This CDR3 has 16 amino acids.

The V gene is TRBV4-1, the J gene TRBJ2-3; D possibly corresponds to TRBD2 (6 bases). V lost 4 bases and J lost 0, with 17 bases in between. CDR1 and CDR2 (germline): MGHRA, YSYEKL. The CDR3 runs to 17 residues. In DNA, the CDR3 is TGCGCCAGCAGCCTGGATATCATAGCGGATAGCACAGATACGCAGTATTTT. Protein product: CASSLDIIADSTDTQYF.